These 11 T cell receptor beta chains were all obtained from the same sample, sequenced in a study of OX40 agonist ivuxolimab in advanced cancers. Receptors were amplified or captured by the immunoSEQ multiplex PCR assay. In TCRdb, the immuneACCESS table is reduced to in-frame sequences with V and J assigned. These tables do not hold every clone; where another copy was compared, an unresolved V gene accounts for under half, and the others remain unexplained. The sample table shows roughly 58,000 clones, and around 81% are seen once. 2.5% to 3% of the sample lies in the top ten. The sample in question was CD4+ or CD8+ T cells sorted from blood, obtained in a trial of the OX40 agonist ivuxolimab. The receptors originated from an adult with an advanced solid tumor such as melanoma, head and neck, liver or kidney cancer.

This clone is a singleton in its sample. The V and J genes are TRBV4-3 and TRBJ1-1; D uncertain. Trimming pared 1 base from V and 4 bases from J, leaving 10 bases between. Germline CDR1 reads LGHNA; CDR2 reads YSLEER. The CDR3 has 14 amino acids. The CDR3 coding sequence is TGCGCCAGCAGCCAAGGCGGGAGTGGCACTGAAGCTTTCTTT. This sequence encodes CASSQGGSGTEAFF.

V gene TRBV29-1 combines with J gene TRBJ1-1; possible D gene TRBD1, 6 bases. This CDR3 spans 13 amino acids. V was clipped by 0 bases and J by 5 bases, with 10 bases between them. Germline values: CDR1 SQVTM, CDR2 ANQGSEA. The CDR3 here is CSVEERGGTEAFF. The CDR3 nucleotides read TGCAGCGTTGAAGAAAGGGGGGGTACTGAAGCTTTCTTT.

This chain connects TRBV29-1 to TRBJ1-1, with 7 bases fitting TRBD1. The germline gives CDR1 SQVTM, CDR2 ANQGSEA. V lost 6 bases, J lost 1 base, and 5 bases stayed unmatched. The CDR3 has 13 amino acids. Written as DNA, the CDR3 is TGCAGCGTCCAGGACAGGACGAACACTGAAGCTTTCTTT. Protein: CSVQDRTNTEAFF.

The V and J genes are TRBV7-8 and TRBJ1-1; 7 bases line up with TRBD1. The V gene end was trimmed by 2 bases and the J gene end by 10 bases; junction bases not matched to a gene: 4. The CDR3 sequence is 12 residues long. The germline gives CDR1 SGHVS, CDR2 FQNEAQ. CDR3: CASSLSGGGAFF. In DNA form, the CDR3 reads TGTGCCAGCAGCTTATCAGGGGGGGGAGCTTTCTTT.

This sequence joins TRBV4-2 and TRBJ2-1; 12 bases agree with TRBD2. The V gene end was trimmed by 4 bases and the J gene end by 5 bases; junction bases not matched to a gene: 9. The germline V gene has CDR1 LGHNA and CDR2 YNFKEQ. The CDR3 runs 17 residues. The CDR3 sequence is CASSPPRASGRDNEQFF. In DNA, the CDR3 is TGTGCCAGCAGCCCCCCCCGGGCTAGCGGGAGGGACAATGAGCAGTTCTTC.

The rearrangement uses TRBV15 and TRBJ2-3; D ambiguous. V lost 0 bases to trimming and J lost 6 bases, with 7 bases between them. The CDR3 has 13 residues. The V gene's germline CDR1 is LNHNV and CDR2 YYDKDF (reference sequence). CDR3 coding DNA: TGTGCCACCAGCAGAGATCTGGTGGATACGCAGTATTTT. The encoded protein is CATSRDLVDTQYF.

As DNA, the CDR3 is TGCAGCGCCAATCCAATAGACAGGGGCTATGGCTACACCTTC. It translates to CSANPIDRGYGYTF. The V and J genes are TRBV29-1 and TRBJ1-2, with 8 bases identical to TRBD1. CDR1 SQVTM and CDR2 ANQGSEA come from the germline V gene. The trim removed 7 bases at V and 4 bases at J, leaving 11 bases unmatched. This CDR3 has 14 amino acids.

This rearrangement joins TRBV5-1 to TRBJ2-3; a weak D match, TRBD2 (6 bases). The CDR3 is 16 amino acids. The V end lost 3 bases, the J end lost 2 bases, and 16 bases lay between the germline ends. The germline V gene has CDR1 SGHRS and CDR2 YFSETQ. This chain's CDR3 is CASSSPSSAATDTQYF. CDR3 DNA: TGCGCCAGCAGCTCTCCATCTAGCGCGGCCACAGATACGCAGTATTTT. The complete variable domain, with remaining parts taken from reference TRBV5-1 and TRBJ2-3, reads KAGVTQTPRYLIKTRGQQVTLSCSPISGHRSVSWYQQTPGQGLQFLFEYFSETQRNKGNFPGRFSGRQFSNSRSEMNVSTLELGDSALYLCASSSPSSAATDTQYFGPGTRLTVL.

This rearrangement joins TRBV13 to TRBJ2-7, with D possibly matching TRBD1 (5 bases). V lost 2 bases and J 3 bases, leaving 8 bases between the germline ends. CDR1 and CDR2 (germline): PRHDT, FYEKMQ (reference sequence). The CDR3 is made up of 13 amino acids. Written as DNA, the CDR3 is TGTGCCAGCAGCTTAAGGGGCGGCTACGAGCAGTACTTC. The encoded protein is CASSLRGGYEQYF.

This clone came up a few times. The chain is built from TRBV18 and TRBJ1-2; possibly TRBD1 for D (5 bases). The germline CDR1 and CDR2 sequences are KGHSH and LQKENI. Deletions cut 1 base from V and 6 bases from J, with 6 bases between. The CDR3 length is 12 residues. Written as DNA, the CDR3 is TGTGCCAGCTCACCACGGGGGGATGGCTACACCTTC. Translating it yields CASSPRGDGYTF.

The rearrangement uses TRBV5-1 and TRBJ2-1, with D maybe TRBD1 (6 bases). The CDR3 covers 15 residues. Germline CDR1 reads SGHRS; CDR2 reads YFSETQ. Trimming took 2 bases from V and 1 from J, leaving 10 bases between them. As DNA, the CDR3 is TGCGCCAGCAGCTTAAACAGGGTATCCTACAATGAGCAGTTCTTC. It is translated as CASSLNRVSYNEQFF.